This T cell receptor beta chain was profiled in a study of CD8 T cells in ankylosing spondylitis. Study-wide findings and caveats: In synovial fluid and blood from reactive arthritis, some motif variants were previously reported. As reported, disease-linked clones showed significant enrichment in matched ankylosing spondylitis synovial fluid. Blood of patients with ankylosing spondylitis appeared to be characterized by a TCR beta motif of eight highly homologous variants. Disease-linked clones had a CD8+ phenotype and relatively low frequency in peripheral blood.

The CDR3 loop spans 13 amino acids. Trimming took 1 base from V and 8 from J, leaving 8 bases between them. CDR1 is MNHNS, CDR2 SASEGT, per germline. Generation of TCR beta libraries employed quantitative 5'-RACE incorporating molecular barcodes. TCRdb reprocessed the 5' RACE reads with MiXCR, giving one entry per CDR3 protein. This sample carries a few hundred thousand distinct CDR3 sequences, approximately 20% of them seen once, and the ten largest clones take approximately 16%. In regard to this clonotype: Its antigen remains unknown.

Sequenced input: blood, either unsorted or a sorted T cell fraction (not recorded which). The sequence came from a male donor with ankylosing spondylitis. The chain combines TRBV6-1 with TRBJ1-4; D is ambiguous. CDR3 amino acids: CASSEVNREKLFF. CDR3 coding DNA: TGTGCCAGCAGTGAAGTAAATCGAGAAAAACTGTTTTTT.